This T cell receptor (beta chain) was found in a study of cytomegalovirus exposure and HLA in healthy donors. Findings and caveats of the study: A later analysis reported that several of the most significant clusters appeared to be linked to common viral pathogens, among them Epstein-Barr virus. Earlier analysis yielded a pattern in which most TCR beta V segments were productive about 87% or about 30% of the time.

The CDR3 is 14 amino acids. The ends were cut back, 7 bases at V and 5 bases at J, with 18 bases in the middle. CDR1 is SGHRS and CDR2 is YFSETQ in the germline V gene. In regard to this clone: Its cognate antigen is unknown.

Use of 60 Vbeta and 13 Jbeta primers characterized the PCR. Study processing details: An analysis that came later counted approximately 76 million unique TCR beta chains, roughly 11 million shared. The data were produced by immunoSEQ multiplex PCR, yet TCRdb's version contains in-frame clones alone and is incomplete. V, J and clone size were drawn from that table, and D and trimming were deduced from the DNA. The repertoire holds around 130,000 clones, with roughly three quarters as singletons. The chain has TRBV5-1 and TRBJ2-5; weak D call: TRBD2 (6 bases). The source is a woman in her sixties or seventies in good health and CMV-seronegative. Sequenced: PBMCs. In DNA, the CDR3 is TGCGCCAGCTACCCCGGAGGGCCGGGTGAGACCCAGTACTTC. This gives the protein CASYPGGPGETQYF.